This is a list of T cell receptor beta chains from one sample in a study of OX40 agonist ivuxolimab in advanced cancers. The assay was immunoSEQ multiplex PCR, and TCRdb's table has in-frame clones only and misses some. The profile shows around 19,000 clones, 75% to 95% of them singletons. The sequencing here drew on CD4+ or CD8+ T cells sorted from blood, taken in a trial of the OX40 agonist ivuxolimab. The receptors were sampled from an adult with an advanced solid tumor such as melanoma, head and neck, liver or kidney cancer. Each CDR3 is given with its conserved first and last residue. The order of the fields is J gene, V gene, CDR3 protein.

j_gene: TRBJ1-1; v_gene: TRBV11-1; CDR3aa: CASSWGPGTEAFF
j_gene: TRBJ2-1; v_gene: TRBV5-4; CDR3aa: CASSPGLATDNEQFF
j_gene: TRBJ1-4; v_gene: TRBV9; CDR3aa: CASSATWESEKLFF
j_gene: TRBJ2-3; v_gene: TRBV30; CDR3aa: CAGDTTDTQYF
j_gene: TRBJ2-5; v_gene: TRBV5-4; CDR3aa: CASSLGVEKETQYF
j_gene: TRBJ2-5; v_gene: TRBV27; CDR3aa: CASSAGTPTQTQYF
j_gene: TRBJ1-4; v_gene: TRBV6-1; CDR3aa: CASSRTGGGEKLFF
j_gene: TRBJ1-3; v_gene: TRBV13; CDR3aa: CASSTTAWDSNFGNTIYF
j_gene: TRBJ1-1; v_gene: TRBV29-1; CDR3aa: CSVRGGENTEAFF
j_gene: TRBJ1-1; v_gene: TRBV6-5; CDR3aa: CASSYSPGLNTEAFF
j_gene: TRBJ1-2; v_gene: TRBV20-1; CDR3aa: CSASQGYGYTF
j_gene: TRBJ2-7; v_gene: TRBV7-9; CDR3aa: CASSSSSYEQYF
j_gene: TRBJ1-6; v_gene: TRBV11-2; CDR3aa: CASSLGGQGAGSPLHF
j_gene: TRBJ1-2; v_gene: TRBV19; CDR3aa: CASRIQGANYGYTF
j_gene: TRBJ1-5; v_gene: TRBV6-5; CDR3aa: CASSSGPNSNQPQHF
j_gene: TRBJ2-1; v_gene: TRBV11-2; CDR3aa: CASSLDHFRGQGLYNEQFF
j_gene: TRBJ1-2; v_gene: TRBV9; CDR3aa: CASSDHPGQENYGYTF
j_gene: TRBJ1-1; v_gene: TRBV4-1; CDR3aa: CASSQGPVNTEAFF
j_gene: TRBJ2-1; v_gene: TRBV21-1; CDR3aa: CASSTTGGDVSYNEQFF
j_gene: TRBJ2-7; v_gene: TRBV6-5; CDR3aa: CASSRLRDRSYEQYF
j_gene: TRBJ2-7; v_gene: TRBV29-1; CDR3aa: CSVGTGYEQYF
j_gene: TRBJ2-1; v_gene: TRBV27; CDR3aa: CASSLLGAGTHNEQFF
j_gene: TRBJ1-1; v_gene: TRBV7-9; CDR3aa: CASSPTGSTEAFF
j_gene: TRBJ2-5; v_gene: TRBV5-4; CDR3aa: CASRPRAGGGETQYF
j_gene: TRBJ2-7; v_gene: TRBV30; CDR3aa: CAWSMGTGRNEQYF
j_gene: TRBJ1-5; v_gene: TRBV5-6; CDR3aa: CASSLSGNQPQHF
j_gene: TRBJ2-2; v_gene: TRBV7-8; CDR3aa: CASSLERVGGELFF
j_gene: TRBJ2-1; v_gene: TRBV30; CDR3aa: CAWSGEGAGGGPYSYNEQFF
j_gene: TRBJ2-2; v_gene: TRBV2; CDR3aa: CASRGLWNTGELFF
j_gene: TRBJ2-7; v_gene: TRBV19; CDR3aa: CASSLRDPNVGEQYF
j_gene: TRBJ2-7; v_gene: TRBV7-9; CDR3aa: CASSSTYEQYF
j_gene: TRBJ1-3; v_gene: TRBV11-2; CDR3aa: CASSLVGQGFGNTIYF
j_gene: TRBJ1-1; v_gene: TRBV5-6; CDR3aa: CASSLGGGRNTEAFF
j_gene: TRBJ2-5; v_gene: TRBV6-4; CDR3aa: CASSDSRAQEETQYF
j_gene: TRBJ2-1; v_gene: TRBV7-6; CDR3aa: CASSPTLEREQFF
j_gene: TRBJ1-1; v_gene: TRBV7-9; CDR3aa: CASSLRLGTAFF
j_gene: TRBJ1-6; v_gene: TRBV30; CDR3aa: CAWDSTGYGSPLHF
j_gene: TRBJ1-5; v_gene: TRBV30; CDR3aa: CAWSDGTGGHQPQHF
j_gene: TRBJ2-5; v_gene: TRBV7-9; CDR3aa: CASSLLAGGEQETQYF
j_gene: TRBJ2-7; v_gene: TRBV7-9; CDR3aa: CASSLAGNSYEQYF
j_gene: TRBJ2-3; v_gene: TRBV7-9; CDR3aa: CASSSIAGGKDTQYF
j_gene: TRBJ2-7; v_gene: TRBV7-2; CDR3aa: CASSPSGGLYEQYF
j_gene: TRBJ2-1; v_gene: TRBV5-4; CDR3aa: CASSSYGARAVNEQFF
j_gene: TRBJ2-5; v_gene: TRBV4-1; CDR3aa: CASSQRTSGYQETQYF
j_gene: TRBJ1-3; v_gene: TRBV30; CDR3aa: CAWSVWEEAGNTIYF
j_gene: TRBJ2-7; v_gene: TRBV6-4; CDR3aa: CASSPGGSYEQYF
j_gene: TRBJ1-4; v_gene: TRBV6-1; CDR3aa: CASTRADVFNEKLFF
j_gene: TRBJ2-2; v_gene: TRBV4-1; CDR3aa: CASSQDTRNTGELFF
j_gene: TRBJ1-4; v_gene: TRBV28; CDR3aa: CASRERQGITNEKLFF
j_gene: TRBJ2-3; v_gene: TRBV4-2; CDR3aa: CASSPLGREGPDTQYF
j_gene: TRBJ2-1; v_gene: TRBV11-3; CDR3aa: CASSLSLGQGDEQFF
j_gene: TRBJ2-6; v_gene: TRBV6-6; CDR3aa: CASSPAVGVGANVLTF
j_gene: TRBJ1-4; v_gene: TRBV13; CDR3aa: CASSLGQGVGEKLFF